This T cell receptor (beta chain) is drawn from a study of T cell responses to AZD1222 COVID-19 vaccine. Trimming took off 9 bases at V and 4 bases at J, with 10 bases between the two ends. There are 12 residues in the CDR3. The germline V gene encodes CDR1 MNHEY and CDR2 SVGAGI. The protocol was immunoSEQ multiplex PCR, while the TCRdb copy is restricted to in-frame clones and leaves out a portion. This sample has 100,000 to 120,000 clones, with 88% found just once. The genes are TRBV6-5 and TRBJ1-5, with D possibly being TRBD1 (5 bases). The source material was peripheral blood, sampled on day 0 of AZD1222 vaccination. This TCR was sampled from an adult in good health. The CDR3 bases are TGTGCCAGTTCAGGGAATAATCAGCCCCAGCATTTT. The encoded protein is CASSGNNQPQHF.